This TCR beta chain stems from a study of regulatory T cells in long-lasting Graves disease. The ends were cut back, 1 base at V and 5 bases at J, with 3 bases in the middle. The CDR3 contains 11 residues. Looked up from germline, CDR1 is DFQATT and CDR2 is SNEGSKA (reference sequence). Arm-PCR of CDR3 regions with iRepertoire HTBI primers generated TCR beta libraries. TCRdb re-called the multiplex PCR reads with MiXCR, one entry per CDR3 protein. The table lists a few hundred thousand distinct CDR3 sequences, 23% of them singletons. Time point noted: persistent/refractory GD, antithyroid drugs over 5 years with positive TRAb. RNA isolated from PBMCs was used to make the TCR library.

This sequence originates from a female donor with Graves disease. Material: peripheral blood mononuclear cells (PBMCs), obtained when the disease was refractory, from a patient treated with antithyroid drugs. This chain connects TRBV20-1 to TRBJ1-5; D not certain. For the CDR3, the DNA is TGCAGTGCTAGAGGGGATCAGCCCCAGCATTTT. Residues: CSARGDQPQHF.